This T cell receptor beta chain was found in a study of OX40 agonist ivuxolimab in advanced cancers. Sequenced by immunoSEQ multiplex PCR; TCRdb stores in-frame clones only, minus some. The sample contains some 40,000 clones, less than 95% of which appear only once. Trimming pared 3 bases from V and 2 bases from J, leaving 8 bases between. The V gene's germline CDR1 is MGHRA and CDR2 YSYEKL. The CDR3 is 13 residues long. Sample: CD4+ or CD8+ T cells sorted from blood, taken in a trial of the OX40 agonist ivuxolimab. This clonotype was obtained from an adult with an advanced solid tumor such as melanoma, head and neck, liver or kidney cancer. The V and J genes are TRBV4-1 and TRBJ2-7; D not certain. In nucleotides, the CDR3 is TGCGCCAGCAGCCATAGGGTCACCTACGAGCAGTACTTC. Amino acids: CASSHRVTYEQYF.